Following are 2 T cell receptor beta chains from one sample sequenced in a study of cytomegalovirus exposure and HLA in healthy donors. Vbeta (60) and Jbeta (13) primers were used in the PCR. Method: immunoSEQ multiplex PCR; TCRdb's copy keeps in-frame clones and lacks some. The sample lists 150,000 to 200,000 clones; roughly 76% were seen once. The sample comprised PBMCs. The receptors originated from a human donor in good health.

The chain joins TRBV9 to TRBJ1-6; a weak D match, TRBD1 (5 bases). Germline V gives CDR1 SGDLS, CDR2 YYNGEE. V was pared by 0 bases and J by 6 bases, with 13 bases between. CDR3 size: 16 residues. As DNA, the CDR3 is TGTGCCAGCAGCGTAGATCCGGGAGGGGCTAATTCACCCCTCCACTTT. Encoded protein: CASSVDPGGANSPLHF.

This chain joins TRBV19 and TRBJ1-5; 9 bases match TRBD1. Germline CDR1 LNHDA, CDR2 SQIVND (reference sequence). The CDR3 is 15 amino acids. V was pared by 6 bases and J by 5 bases, with 8 bases of the junction left unmatched. In DNA form, the CDR3 reads TGTGCCAGTAGCCTCGACAGGGGGGTTCATCAGCCCCAGCATTTT. Translating it yields CASSLDRGVHQPQHF.